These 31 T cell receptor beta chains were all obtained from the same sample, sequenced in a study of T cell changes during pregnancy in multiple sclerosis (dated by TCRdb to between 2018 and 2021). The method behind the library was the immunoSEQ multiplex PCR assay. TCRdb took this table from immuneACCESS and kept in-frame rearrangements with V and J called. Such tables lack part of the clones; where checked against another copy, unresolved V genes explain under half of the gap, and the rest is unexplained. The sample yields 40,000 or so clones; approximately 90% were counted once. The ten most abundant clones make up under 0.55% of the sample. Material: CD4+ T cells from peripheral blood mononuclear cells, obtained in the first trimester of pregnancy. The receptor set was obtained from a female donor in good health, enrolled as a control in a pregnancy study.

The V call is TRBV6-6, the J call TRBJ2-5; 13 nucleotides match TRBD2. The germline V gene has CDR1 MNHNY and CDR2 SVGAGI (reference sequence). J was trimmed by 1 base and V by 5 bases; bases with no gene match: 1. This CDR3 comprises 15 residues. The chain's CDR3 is CASSGLAGVQETQYF. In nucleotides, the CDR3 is TGTGCCAGCAGTGGACTAGCGGGGGTCCAAGAGACCCAGTACTTC.

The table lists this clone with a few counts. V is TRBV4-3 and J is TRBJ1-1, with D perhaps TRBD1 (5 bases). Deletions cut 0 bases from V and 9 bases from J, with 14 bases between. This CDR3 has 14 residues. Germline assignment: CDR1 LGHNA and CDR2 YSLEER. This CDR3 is CASSQDNFPGQAFF. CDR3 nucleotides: TGCGCCAGCAGCCAAGATAATTTTCCAGGGCAAGCTTTCTTT.

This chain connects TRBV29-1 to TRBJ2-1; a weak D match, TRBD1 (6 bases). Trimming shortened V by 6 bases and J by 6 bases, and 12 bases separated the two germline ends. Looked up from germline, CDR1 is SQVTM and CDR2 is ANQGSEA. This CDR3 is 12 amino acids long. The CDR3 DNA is TGCAGCGTGTACAGGGTCAGCAATGAGCAGTTCTTC. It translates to CSVYRVSNEQFF.

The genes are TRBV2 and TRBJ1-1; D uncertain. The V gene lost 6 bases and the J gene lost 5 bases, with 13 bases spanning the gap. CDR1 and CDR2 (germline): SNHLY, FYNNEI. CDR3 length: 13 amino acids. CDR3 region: CASSEGGRTEAFF. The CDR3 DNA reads TGTGCCAGCAGCGAGGGTGGGAGAACTGAAGCTTTCTTT.

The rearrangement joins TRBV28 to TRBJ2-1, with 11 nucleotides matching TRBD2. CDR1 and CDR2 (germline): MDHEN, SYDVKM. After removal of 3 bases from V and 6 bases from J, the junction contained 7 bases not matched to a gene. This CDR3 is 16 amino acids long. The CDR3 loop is CASSFQLAGGRNEQFF. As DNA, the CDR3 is TGTGCCAGCAGTTTCCAGCTAGCGGGGGGTCGCAATGAGCAGTTCTTC.

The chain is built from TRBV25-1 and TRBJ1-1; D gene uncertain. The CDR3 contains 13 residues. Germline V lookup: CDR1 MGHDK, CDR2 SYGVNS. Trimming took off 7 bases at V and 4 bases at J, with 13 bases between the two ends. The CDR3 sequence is CASKSGSGTEAFF. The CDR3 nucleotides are TGTGCCAGCAAGAGTGGCAGCGGCACTGAAGCTTTCTTT.

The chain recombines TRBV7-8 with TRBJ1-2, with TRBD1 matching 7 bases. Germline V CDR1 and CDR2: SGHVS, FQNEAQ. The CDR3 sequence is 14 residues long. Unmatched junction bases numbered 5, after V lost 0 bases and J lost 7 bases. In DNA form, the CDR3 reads TGTGCCAGCAGCTTAGCCGGACAGGAGGGTGGCTACACCTTC. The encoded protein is CASSLAGQEGGYTF. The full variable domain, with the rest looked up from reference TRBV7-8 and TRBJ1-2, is GAGVSQSPRYKVAKRGQDVALRCDPISGHVSLFWYQQALGQGPEFLTYFQNEAQLDKSGLPSDRFFAERPEGSVSTLKIQRTQQEDSAVYLCASSLAGQEGGYTFGSGTRLTVV.

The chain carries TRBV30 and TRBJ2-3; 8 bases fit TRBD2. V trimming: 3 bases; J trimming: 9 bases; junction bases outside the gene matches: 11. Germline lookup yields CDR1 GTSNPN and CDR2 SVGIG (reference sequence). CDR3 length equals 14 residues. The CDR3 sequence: CAWRRSGAPYTQYF. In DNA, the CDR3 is TGTGCCTGGAGACGTAGCGGGGCCCCATACACGCAGTATTTT.

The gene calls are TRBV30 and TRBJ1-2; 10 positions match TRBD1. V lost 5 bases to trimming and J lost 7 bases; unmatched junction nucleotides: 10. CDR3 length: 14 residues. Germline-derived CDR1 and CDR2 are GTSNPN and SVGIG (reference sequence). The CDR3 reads CAWAAWTGGAGYTF. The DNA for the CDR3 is TGTGCCTGGGCCGCCTGGACAGGGGGTGCTGGCTACACCTTC. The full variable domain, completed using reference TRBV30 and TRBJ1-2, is SQTIHQWPATLVQPVGSPLSLECTVEGTSNPNLYWYRQAAGRGLQLLFYSVGIGQISSEVPQNLSASRPQDRQFILSSKKLLLSDSGFYLCAWAAWTGGAGYTFGSGTRLTVV.

The CDR3 region is CASSPVVPSSSYNSPLHF. CDR3 in DNA: TGTGCCAGCTCACCAGTAGTCCCCTCGAGCTCCTATAATTCACCCCTCCACTTT. The chain couples TRBV18 to TRBJ1-6; unclear D gene. The germline V gene has CDR1 KGHSH and CDR2 LQKENI. Trimming shortened V by 2 bases and J by 0 bases, and 14 bases separated the two germline ends. CDR3 length equals 18 residues.

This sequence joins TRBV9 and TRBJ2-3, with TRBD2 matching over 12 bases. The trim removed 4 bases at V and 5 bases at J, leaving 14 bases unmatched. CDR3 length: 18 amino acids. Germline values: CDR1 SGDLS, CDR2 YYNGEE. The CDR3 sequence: CASSRTPLAGGLEDTQYF. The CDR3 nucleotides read TGTGCCAGCAGCCGAACCCCCCTAGCGGGGGGGCTTGAAGATACGCAGTATTTT.

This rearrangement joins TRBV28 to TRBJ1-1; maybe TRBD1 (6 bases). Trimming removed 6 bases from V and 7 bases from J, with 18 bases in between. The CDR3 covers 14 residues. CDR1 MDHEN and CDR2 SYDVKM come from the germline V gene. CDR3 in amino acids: CASRLDTGRGEAFF. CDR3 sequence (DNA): TGTGCCAGCAGACTTGATACAGGGAGGGGTGAAGCTTTCTTT.

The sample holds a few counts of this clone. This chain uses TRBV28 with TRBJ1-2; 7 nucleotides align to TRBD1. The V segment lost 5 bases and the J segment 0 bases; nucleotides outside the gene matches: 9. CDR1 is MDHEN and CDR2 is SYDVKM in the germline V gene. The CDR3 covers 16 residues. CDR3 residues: CASSRQGDPSNYGYTF. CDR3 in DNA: TGTGCCAGCAGTCGACAGGGAGACCCTTCTAACTATGGCTACACCTTC.

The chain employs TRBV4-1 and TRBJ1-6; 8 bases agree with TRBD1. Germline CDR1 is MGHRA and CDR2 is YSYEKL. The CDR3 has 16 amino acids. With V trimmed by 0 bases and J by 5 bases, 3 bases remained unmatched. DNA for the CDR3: TGCGCCAGCAGCCAAGATCAGGACAGGGATAATTCACCCCTCCACTTT. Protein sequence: CASSQDQDRDNSPLHF.

CDR3: CASSLENSSGNTIYF. The CDR3 region has the DNA TGCGCCAGCAGCTTGGAGAACAGCTCTGGAAACACCATATATTTT. The chain joins TRBV5-1 to TRBJ1-3; D not resolved. CDR3 length equals 15 residues. The germline V gene has CDR1 SGHRS and CDR2 YFSETQ. V was cut by 0 bases and J by 0 bases, with 7 bases left in between.

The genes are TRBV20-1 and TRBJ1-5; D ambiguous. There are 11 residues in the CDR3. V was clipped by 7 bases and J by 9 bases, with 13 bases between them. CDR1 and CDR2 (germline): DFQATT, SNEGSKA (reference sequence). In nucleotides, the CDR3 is TGCAGTGTAAGCATGGAGGGGCCCCAGCATTTT. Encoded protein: CSVSMEGPQHF.

DNA for the CDR3: TGTGCCAGCAGCTTAGGATCAGGATCGGGGGGCAGGTACAATGAGCAGTTCTTC. It yields the protein CASSLGSGSGGRYNEQFF. This chain connects TRBV11-3 to TRBJ2-1; D is possibly TRBD2 (7 bases). The CDR3 totals 18 residues. Trimming removed 1 base from V and 4 bases from J, with 20 bases in between. Germline CDR1 is SGHNT and CDR2 is YENEEA.

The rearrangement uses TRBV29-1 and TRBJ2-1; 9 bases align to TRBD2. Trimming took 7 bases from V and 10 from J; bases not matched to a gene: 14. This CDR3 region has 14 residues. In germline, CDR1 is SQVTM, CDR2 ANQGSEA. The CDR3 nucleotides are TGCAGCGCCAGCCAGCGGGGGGCTCCGGGGGAGCAGTTCTTC. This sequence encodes CSASQRGAPGEQFF.

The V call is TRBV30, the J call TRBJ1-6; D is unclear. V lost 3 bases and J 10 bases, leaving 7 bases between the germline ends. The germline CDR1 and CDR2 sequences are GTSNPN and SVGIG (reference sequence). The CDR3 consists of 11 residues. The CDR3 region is CAWSRISPLHF. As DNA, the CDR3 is TGTGCCTGGAGCAGAATATCACCCCTCCACTTT.

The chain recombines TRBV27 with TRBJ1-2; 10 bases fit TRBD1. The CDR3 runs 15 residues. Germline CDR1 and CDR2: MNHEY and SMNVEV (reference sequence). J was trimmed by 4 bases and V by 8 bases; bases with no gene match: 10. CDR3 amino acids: CASSPGTGVGYGYTF. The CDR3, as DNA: TGTGCCAGCTCACCCGGGACAGGGGTCGGCTATGGCTACACCTTC.

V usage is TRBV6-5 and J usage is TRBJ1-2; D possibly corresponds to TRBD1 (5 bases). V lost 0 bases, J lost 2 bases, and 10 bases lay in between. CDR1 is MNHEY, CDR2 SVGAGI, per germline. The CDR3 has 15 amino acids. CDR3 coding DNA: TGTGCCAGCAGTTACTCAAAGGGGAACAACTATGGCTACACCTTC. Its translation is CASSYSKGNNYGYTF.

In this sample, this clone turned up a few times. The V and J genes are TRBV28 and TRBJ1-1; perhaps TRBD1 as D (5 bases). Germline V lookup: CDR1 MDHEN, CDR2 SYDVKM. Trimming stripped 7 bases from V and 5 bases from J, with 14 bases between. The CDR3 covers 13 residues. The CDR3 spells CASTLDSLTEAFF. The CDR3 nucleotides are TGTGCCAGCACCCTCGACAGTTTGACTGAAGCTTTCTTT.

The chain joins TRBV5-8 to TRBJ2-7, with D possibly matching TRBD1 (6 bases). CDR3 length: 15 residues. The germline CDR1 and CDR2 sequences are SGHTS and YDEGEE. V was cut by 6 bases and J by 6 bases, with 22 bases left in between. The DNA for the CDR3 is TGTGCCAGCACCCCTCGACCCGGGACATTGGGCGAGCAGTACTTC. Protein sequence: CASTPRPGTLGEQYF.

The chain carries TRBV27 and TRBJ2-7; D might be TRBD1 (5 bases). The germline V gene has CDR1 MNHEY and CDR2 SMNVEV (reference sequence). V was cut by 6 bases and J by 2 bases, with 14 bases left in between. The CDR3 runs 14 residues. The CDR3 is CASSPRVPTYEQYF. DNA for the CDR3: TGTGCCAGCAGCCCCAGGGTACCCACCTACGAGCAGTACTTC.

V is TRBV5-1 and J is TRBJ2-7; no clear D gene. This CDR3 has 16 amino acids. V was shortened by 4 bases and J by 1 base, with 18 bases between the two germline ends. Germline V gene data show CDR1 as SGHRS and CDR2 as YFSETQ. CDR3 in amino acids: CASSPEGVWQSYEQYF. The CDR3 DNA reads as TGCGCCAGCAGCCCGGAAGGAGTGTGGCAGTCCTACGAGCAGTACTTC.

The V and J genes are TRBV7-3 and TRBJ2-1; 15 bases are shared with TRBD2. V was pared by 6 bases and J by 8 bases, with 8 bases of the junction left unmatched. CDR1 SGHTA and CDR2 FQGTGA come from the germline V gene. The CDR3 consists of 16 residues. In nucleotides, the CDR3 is TGTGCCAGCAGTCCCGGACTAGCGGGGGGGTGGGATGAGCAGTTCTTC. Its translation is CASSPGLAGGWDEQFF.

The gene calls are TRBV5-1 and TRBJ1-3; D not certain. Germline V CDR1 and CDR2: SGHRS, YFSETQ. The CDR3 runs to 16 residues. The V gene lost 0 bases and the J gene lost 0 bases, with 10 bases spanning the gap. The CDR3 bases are TGCGCCAGCAGCTTGGAACTCACGAGCTCTGGAAACACCATATATTTT. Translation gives CASSLELTSSGNTIYF.

CDR3 in amino acids: CASIIRASGTGELFF. Written as DNA, the CDR3 is TGTGCCAGCATCATACGGGCTAGCGGTACCGGGGAGCTGTTTTTT. The rearrangement joins TRBV11-2 to TRBJ2-2; 7 bases align to TRBD2. Per the germline V gene, CDR1 is SGHAT and CDR2 is FQNNGV. This CDR3 contains 15 residues. V was clipped by 7 bases and J by 5 bases; unmatched bases: 10.

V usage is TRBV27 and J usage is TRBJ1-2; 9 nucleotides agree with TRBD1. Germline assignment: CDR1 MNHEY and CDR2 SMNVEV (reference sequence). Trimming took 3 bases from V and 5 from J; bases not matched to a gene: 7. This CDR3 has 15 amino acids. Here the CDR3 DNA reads TGTGCCAGCAGTTTTTGGTTAGACAGGGGGTATGGCTACACCTTC. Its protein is CASSFWLDRGYGYTF.

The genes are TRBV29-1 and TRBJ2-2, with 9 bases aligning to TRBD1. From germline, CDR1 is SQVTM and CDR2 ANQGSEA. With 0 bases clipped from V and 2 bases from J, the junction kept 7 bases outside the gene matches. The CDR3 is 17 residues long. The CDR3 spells CSVEDFDRGVNTGELFF. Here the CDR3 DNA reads TGCAGCGTTGAAGACTTCGACAGGGGGGTAAACACCGGGGAGCTGTTTTTT.

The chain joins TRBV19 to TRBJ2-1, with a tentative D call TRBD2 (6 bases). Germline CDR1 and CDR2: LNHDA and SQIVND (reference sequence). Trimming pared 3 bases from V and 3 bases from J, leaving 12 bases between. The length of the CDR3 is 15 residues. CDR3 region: CASSMAGIIYNEQFF. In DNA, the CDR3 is TGTGCCAGTAGTATGGCGGGGATCATCTACAATGAGCAGTTCTTC.